Described below is a single TCR beta chain sequence and its context. The entry originates in a study of T cell repertoires in cytomegalovirus infection. Study overall: Based on public TCR beta signatures, there were indications of CMV infection and of a matching HLA type.

Germline values: CDR1 MNHNY, CDR2 SVGAGI (reference sequence). This CDR3 has 16 residues. Germline trimming cut 0 bases from V and 5 bases from J; bases unmatched to any gene: 2. TCRdb re-analysed the reads in MiXCR, keeping a single row per CDR3 protein. The sample lists some 350,000 distinct CDR3 sequences; 15% to 20% were seen once. This chain uses TRBV6-6 with TRBJ2-2, with 11 bases lining up with TRBD2. The receptor was isolated from a human donor in good health (CMV status not recorded). Some clones in this sample may be carry-over from other donors' samples. Material: PBMCs. The CDR3 DNA reads as TGTGCCAGCAGTTACTCGACTAGCGGGAAAACCGGGGAGCTGTTTTTT. Translating it yields CASSYSTSGKTGELFF.